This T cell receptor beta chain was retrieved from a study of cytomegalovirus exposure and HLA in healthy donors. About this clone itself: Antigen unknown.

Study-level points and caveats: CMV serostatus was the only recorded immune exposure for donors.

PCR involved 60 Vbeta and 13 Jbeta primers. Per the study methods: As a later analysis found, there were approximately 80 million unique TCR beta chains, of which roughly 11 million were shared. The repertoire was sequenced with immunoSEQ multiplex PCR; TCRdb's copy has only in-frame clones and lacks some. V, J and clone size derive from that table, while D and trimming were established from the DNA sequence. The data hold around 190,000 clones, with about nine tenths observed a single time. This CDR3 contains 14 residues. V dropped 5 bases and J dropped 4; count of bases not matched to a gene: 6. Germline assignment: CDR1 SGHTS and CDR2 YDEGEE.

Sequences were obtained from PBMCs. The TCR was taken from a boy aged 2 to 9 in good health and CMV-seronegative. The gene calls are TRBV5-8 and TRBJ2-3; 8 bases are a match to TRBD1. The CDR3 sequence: CASRFGTGSDTQYF. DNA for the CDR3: TGTGCCAGCAGGTTCGGGACAGGTTCAGATACGCAGTATTTT.